Below, 3 T cell receptor beta chains from the same sample are listed, as sequenced in a study of cytomegalovirus exposure and HLA in healthy donors. Both 60 Vbeta primers and 13 Jbeta primers went into the PCR. The table came from immunoSEQ multiplex PCR; TCRdb's copy has only in-frame clones and leaves some out. In the table there are under 150,000 clones, approximately 81% of which are singletons. Input material: PBMCs. All receptors derive from a man younger than 30 in good health and CMV-seronegative.

This rearrangement joins TRBV27 to TRBJ2-7, with D possibly TRBD2 on 6 matching bases. Germline CDR1 is MNHEY and CDR2 is SMNVEV (reference sequence). The CDR3 is 18 amino acids. Trimming removed 0 bases at V and 4 bases at J, with 22 bases between. The CDR3 spells CASSLSGPRRREAYEQYF. CDR3 nucleotide sequence: TGTGCCAGCAGTTTATCAGGGCCCCGCCGCAGGGAGGCATACGAGCAGTACTTC.

The V and J genes are TRBV10-3 and TRBJ1-2; D may be TRBD1 (6 bases). CDR3 size: 13 residues. Trimming pared 6 bases from V and 5 bases from J, leaving 13 bases between. The V gene's germline CDR1 is ENHRY and CDR2 SYGVKD. The CDR3: CAISPQGGYGYTF. The CDR3 bases are TGTGCCATCAGCCCACAGGGTGGATATGGCTACACCTTC.

V usage is TRBV10-2 and J usage is TRBJ2-7, with 7 bases identical to TRBD1. Germline V gives CDR1 WSHSY, CDR2 SAAADI. V lost 2 bases and J lost 2; bases outside the gene matches: 9. This CDR3 contains 16 residues. The CDR3 loop reads CASSELRRQGTYEQYF. The CDR3 DNA sequence: TGCGCCAGCAGTGAGCTACGGCGACAGGGAACCTACGAGCAGTACTTC.